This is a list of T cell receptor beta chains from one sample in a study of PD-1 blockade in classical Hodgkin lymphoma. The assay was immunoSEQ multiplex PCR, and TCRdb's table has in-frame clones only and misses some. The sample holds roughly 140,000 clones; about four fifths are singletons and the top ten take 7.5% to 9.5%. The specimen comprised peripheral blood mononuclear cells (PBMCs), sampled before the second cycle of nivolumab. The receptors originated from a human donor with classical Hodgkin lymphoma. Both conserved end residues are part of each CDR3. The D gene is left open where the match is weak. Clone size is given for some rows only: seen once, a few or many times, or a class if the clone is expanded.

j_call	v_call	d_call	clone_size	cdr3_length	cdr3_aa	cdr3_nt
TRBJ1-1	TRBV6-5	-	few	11	CASKGGSEAFF	TGTGCCTCCAAAGGGGGTTCTGAAGCTTTCTTT
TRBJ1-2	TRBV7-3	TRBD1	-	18	CASSPVPGQGPTTHGYTF	TGTGCCAGCAGCCCTGTCCCGGGACAGGGGCCGACGACCCATGGCTACACCTTC
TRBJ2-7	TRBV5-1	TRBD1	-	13	CASNRDSSYEQYF	TGCGCCAGCAATAGGGACAGCTCCTACGAGCAGTACTTC
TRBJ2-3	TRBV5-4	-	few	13	CASSFDLIDTQYF	TGTGCCAGCAGCTTCGACCTAATAGATACGCAGTATTTT
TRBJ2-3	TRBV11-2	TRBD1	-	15	CASSLSDREKDTQYF	TGTGCCAGCAGCTTAAGCGACAGGGAGAAAGATACGCAGTATTTT
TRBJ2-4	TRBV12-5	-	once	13	CASGLYPENIQYF	TGTGCTAGTGGTTTGTACCCTGAAAACATTCAGTACTTC
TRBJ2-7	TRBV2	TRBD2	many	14	CASMPRLAGGEQYF	TGTGCCAGCATGCCCCGACTAGCGGGGGGCGAGCAGTACTTC
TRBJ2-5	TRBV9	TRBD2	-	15	CASSASSGGQETQYF	TGTGCCAGCAGCGCGTCCAGCGGGGGACAAGAGACCCAGTACTTC
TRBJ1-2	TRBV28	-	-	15	CASSLYRQGGYGYTF	TGTGCCAGCAGTTTATATCGGCAGGGAGGCTATGGCTACACCTTC
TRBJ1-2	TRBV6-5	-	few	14	CASSYTPQGGGYTF	TGTGCCAGCAGTTACACCCCGCAGGGCGGTGGCTACACCTTC
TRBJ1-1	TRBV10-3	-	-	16	CAISEVQGGVNTEAFF	TGTGCCATCAGTGAGGTGCAGGGAGGGGTGAACACTGAAGCTTTCTTT
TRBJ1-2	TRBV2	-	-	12	CASSVSGYGYTF	TGTGCCAGCAGTGTGTCGGGCTATGGCTACACCTTC
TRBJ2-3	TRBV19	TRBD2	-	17	CASKGIREGPGTDTQYF	TGTGCCAGTAAAGGAATACGGGAGGGCCCCGGCACAGATACGCAGTATTTT
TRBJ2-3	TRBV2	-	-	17	CASSEAITGGSTDTQYF	TGTGCCAGCAGTGAAGCCATTACTGGGGGTAGCACAGATACGCAGTATTTT
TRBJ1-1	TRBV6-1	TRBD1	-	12	CATTGEVSEAFF	TGTGCCACTACAGGGGAGGTGTCTGAAGCTTTCTTT
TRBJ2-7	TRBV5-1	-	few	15	CASSQTALTHEEQYF	TGCGCCAGCAGCCAAACCGCCTTAACTCATGAGGAGCAGTACTTC
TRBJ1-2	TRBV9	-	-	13	CASSVVPGSGYTF	TGTGCCAGCAGCGTAGTGCCAGGGTCCGGCTACACCTTC
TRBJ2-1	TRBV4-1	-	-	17	CASSQKVFSRSYNEQFF	TGCGCCAGCAGCCAGAAGGTCTTCAGCCGCTCCTACAATGAGCAGTTCTTC
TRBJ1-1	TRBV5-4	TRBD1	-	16	CASSLGRQGAITEAFF	TGTGCCAGCAGCTTGGGTCGGCAGGGGGCAATTACTGAAGCTTTCTTT
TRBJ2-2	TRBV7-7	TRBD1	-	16	CASSRQGFEDTGELFF	TGTGCTAGCAGCCGACAGGGGTTTGAGGACACCGGGGAGCTGTTTTTT
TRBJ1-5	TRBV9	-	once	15	CASSGSGADNQPQHF	TGTGCCAGCAGTGGTTCTGGGGCAGACAATCAGCCCCAGCATTTT
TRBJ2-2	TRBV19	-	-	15	CASTPIGQNTGELFF	TGTGCCAGTACCCCAATAGGACAAAACACCGGGGAGCTGTTTTTT
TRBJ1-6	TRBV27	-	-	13	CASSFLYNSPLHF	TGTGCCAGCAGTTTCCTTTATAATTCACCCCTCCACTTT
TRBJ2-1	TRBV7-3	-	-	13	CASSFQMGNEQFF	TGTGCCAGCAGCTTTCAAATGGGCAATGAGCAGTTCTTC
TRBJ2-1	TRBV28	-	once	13	CASMDVTYNEQFF	TGTGCCAGCATGGACGTAACCTACAATGAGCAGTTCTTC
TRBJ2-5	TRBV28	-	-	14	CASSLTGIQETQYF	TGTGCCAGCAGTTTAACAGGGATCCAAGAGACCCAGTACTTC
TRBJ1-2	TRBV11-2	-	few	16	CASSPLGLQGTYGYTF	TGTGCCAGCAGCCCCTTGGGCCTACAGGGAACCTATGGCTACACCTTC
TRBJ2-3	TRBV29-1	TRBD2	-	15	CSVDGTSGGPDTQYF	TGCAGCGTTGATGGGACTAGCGGGGGGCCAGATACGCAGTATTTT
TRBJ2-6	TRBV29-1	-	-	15	CSVTQGGAGANVLTF	TGCAGCGTTACCCAGGGGGGCGCTGGGGCCAACGTCCTGACTTTC
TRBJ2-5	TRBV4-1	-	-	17	CASSQLGGGEYQETQYF	TGCGCCAGCAGCCAACTGGGGGGGGGCGAGTACCAAGAGACCCAGTACTTC
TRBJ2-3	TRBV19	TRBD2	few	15	CASRRAGGGGDTQYF	TGTGCCAGTAGGCGAGCGGGAGGGGGAGGAGATACGCAGTATTTT
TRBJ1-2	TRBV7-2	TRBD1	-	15	CASSQWDRGLGGYTF	TGTGCCAGCAGCCAATGGGACAGGGGTTTAGGAGGCTACACCTTC
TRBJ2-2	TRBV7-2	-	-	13	CASSQSLTGELFF	TGTGCCAGCAGCCAGAGCCTAACCGGGGAGCTGTTTTTT
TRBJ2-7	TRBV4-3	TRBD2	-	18	CASSQGRLADPPFYEQYF	TGCGCCAGCAGCCAGGGGCGACTAGCAGATCCCCCATTCTACGAGCAGTACTTC
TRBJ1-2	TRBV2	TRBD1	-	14	CASSEGGQDYGYTF	TGTGCCAGCAGTGAGGGTGGACAGGACTATGGCTACACCTTC
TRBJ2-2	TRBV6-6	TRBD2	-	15	CASRPPSGSTGELFF	TGTGCCAGCAGGCCTCCTAGCGGGAGCACCGGGGAGCTGTTTTTT
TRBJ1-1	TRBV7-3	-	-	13	CASSLSGNTEAFF	TGTGCCAGCAGCTTAAGTGGGAACACTGAAGCTTTCTTT
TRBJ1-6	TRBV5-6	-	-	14	CASPDRSWDSPLHF	TGTGCCAGCCCCGACAGGTCATGGGATTCACCCCTCCACTTT
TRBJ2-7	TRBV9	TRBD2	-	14	CASSATSAPHEQYF	TGTGCCAGCAGCGCTACTAGCGCCCCGCACGAGCAGTACTTC
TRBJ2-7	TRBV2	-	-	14	CASSEFRVSYEQYF	TGTGCCAGCAGTGAATTCAGGGTCTCCTACGAGCAGTACTTC
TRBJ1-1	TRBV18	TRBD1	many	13	CASRDRGNTEAFF	TGTGCCAGCCGGGACAGGGGAAACACTGAAGCTTTCTTT
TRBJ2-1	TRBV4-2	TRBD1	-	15	CASSPDRGQDNEQFF	TGTGCCAGCAGCCCGGACAGGGGGCAGGACAATGAGCAGTTCTTC
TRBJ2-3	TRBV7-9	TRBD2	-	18	CASSLERLAGGRGDTQYF	TGTGCCAGCAGCTTAGAACGTCTAGCGGGGGGGCGAGGAGATACGCAGTATTTT